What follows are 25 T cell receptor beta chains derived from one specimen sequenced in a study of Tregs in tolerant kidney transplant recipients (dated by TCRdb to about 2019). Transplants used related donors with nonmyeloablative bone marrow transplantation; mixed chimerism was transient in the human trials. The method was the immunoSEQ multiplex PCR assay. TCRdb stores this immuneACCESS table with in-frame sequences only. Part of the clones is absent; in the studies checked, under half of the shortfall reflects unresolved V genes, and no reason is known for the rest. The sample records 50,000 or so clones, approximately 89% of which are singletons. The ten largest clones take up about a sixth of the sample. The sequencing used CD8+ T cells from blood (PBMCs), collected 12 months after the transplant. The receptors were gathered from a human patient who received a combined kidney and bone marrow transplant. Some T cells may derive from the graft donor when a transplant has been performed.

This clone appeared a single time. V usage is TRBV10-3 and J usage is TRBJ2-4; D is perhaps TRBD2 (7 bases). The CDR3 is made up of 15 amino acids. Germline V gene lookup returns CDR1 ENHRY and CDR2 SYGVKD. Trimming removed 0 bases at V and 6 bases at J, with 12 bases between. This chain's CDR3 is CAISESGGPGNIQYF. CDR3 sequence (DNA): TGTGCCATCAGTGAGTCCGGGGGGCCGGGAAACATTCAGTACTTC.

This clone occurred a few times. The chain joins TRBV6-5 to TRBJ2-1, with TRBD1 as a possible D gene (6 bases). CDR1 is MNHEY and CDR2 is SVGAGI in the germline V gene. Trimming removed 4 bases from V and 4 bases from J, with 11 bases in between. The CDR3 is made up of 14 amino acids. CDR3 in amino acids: CASSLIQGYNEQFF. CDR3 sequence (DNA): TGTGCCAGCAGTTTAATACAGGGTTACAATGAGCAGTTCTTC.

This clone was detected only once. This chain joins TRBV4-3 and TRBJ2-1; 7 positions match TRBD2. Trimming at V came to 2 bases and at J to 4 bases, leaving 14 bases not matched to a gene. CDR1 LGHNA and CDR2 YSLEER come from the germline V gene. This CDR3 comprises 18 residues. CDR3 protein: CASSQLQLASPPYNEQFF. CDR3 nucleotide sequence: TGCGCCAGCAGCCAACTGCAACTAGCGAGTCCCCCTTACAATGAGCAGTTCTTC.

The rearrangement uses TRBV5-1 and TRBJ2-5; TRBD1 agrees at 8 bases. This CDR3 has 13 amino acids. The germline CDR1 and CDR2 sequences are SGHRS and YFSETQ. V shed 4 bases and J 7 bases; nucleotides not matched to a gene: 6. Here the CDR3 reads CASSLDRAGTQYF. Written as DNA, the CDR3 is TGCGCCAGCAGCCTGGACAGGGCAGGGACCCAGTACTTC.

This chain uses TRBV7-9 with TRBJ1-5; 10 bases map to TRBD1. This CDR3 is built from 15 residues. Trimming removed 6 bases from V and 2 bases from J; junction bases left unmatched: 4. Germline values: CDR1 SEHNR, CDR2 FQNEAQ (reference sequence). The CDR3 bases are TGTGCCAGCAGTTGGGGGACAGGGGGCAATCAGCCCCAGCATTTT. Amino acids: CASSWGTGGNQPQHF.

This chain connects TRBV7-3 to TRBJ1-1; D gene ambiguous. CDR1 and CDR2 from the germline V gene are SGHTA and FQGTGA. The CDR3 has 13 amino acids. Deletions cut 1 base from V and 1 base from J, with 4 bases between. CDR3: CASSLSGNTEAFF. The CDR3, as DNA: TGTGCCAGCAGCTTAAGCGGGAACACTGAAGCTTTCTTT.

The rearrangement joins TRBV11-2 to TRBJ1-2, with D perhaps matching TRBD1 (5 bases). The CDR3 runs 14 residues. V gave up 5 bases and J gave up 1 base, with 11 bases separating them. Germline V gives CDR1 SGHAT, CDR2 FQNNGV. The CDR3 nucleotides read TGTGCCAGCAGCCCCAAACAGGTTAACTATGGCTACACCTTC. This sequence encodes CASSPKQVNYGYTF.

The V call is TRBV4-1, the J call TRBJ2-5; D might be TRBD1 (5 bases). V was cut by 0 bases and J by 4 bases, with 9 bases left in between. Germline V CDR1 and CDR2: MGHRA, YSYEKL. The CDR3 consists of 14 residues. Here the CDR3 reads CASSQDRVPETQYF. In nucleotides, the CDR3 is TGCGCCAGCAGCCAAGACAGGGTGCCAGAGACCCAGTACTTC.

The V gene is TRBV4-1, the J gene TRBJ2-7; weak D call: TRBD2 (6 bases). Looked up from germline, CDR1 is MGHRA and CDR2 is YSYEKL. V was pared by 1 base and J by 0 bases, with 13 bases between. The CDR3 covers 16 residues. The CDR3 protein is CASSQVPGLTSYEQYF. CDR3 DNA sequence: TGCGCCAGCAGCCAAGTCCCGGGACTTACCTCCTACGAGCAGTACTTC.

Here the CDR3 reads CASSEPGQIYEQYF. The CDR3, as DNA: TGTGCCAGCAGTGAACCGGGACAGATCTACGAGCAGTACTTC. The chain has TRBV2 and TRBJ2-7; TRBD1 aligns across 7 bases. Losses at the gene ends were 2 bases for V and 3 bases for J; bases not matched to a gene: 4. The CDR3 has 14 residues. Germline CDR1 reads SNHLY; CDR2 reads FYNNEI.

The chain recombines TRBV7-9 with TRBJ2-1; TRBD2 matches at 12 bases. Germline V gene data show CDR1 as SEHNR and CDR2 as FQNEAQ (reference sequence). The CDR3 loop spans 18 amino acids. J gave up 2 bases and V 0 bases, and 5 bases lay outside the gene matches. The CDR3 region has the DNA TGTGCCAGCAGCTTAGCGAAGGCTAGCGGGAGGGCCTACAATGAGCAGTTCTTC. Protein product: CASSLAKASGRAYNEQFF.

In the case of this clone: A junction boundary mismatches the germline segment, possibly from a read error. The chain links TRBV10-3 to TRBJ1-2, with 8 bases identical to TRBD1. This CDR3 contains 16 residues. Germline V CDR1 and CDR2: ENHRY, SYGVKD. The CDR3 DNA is TGTGCCAGCAGTTACTCGATGACAGGGGAATACTATGGCTACACCTTC. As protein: CASSYSMTGEYYGYTF.

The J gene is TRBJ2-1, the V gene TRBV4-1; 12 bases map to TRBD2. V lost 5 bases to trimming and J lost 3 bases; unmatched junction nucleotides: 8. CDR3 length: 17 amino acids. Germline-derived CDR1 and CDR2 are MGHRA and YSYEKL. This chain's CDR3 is CASSVRLAGGLYNEQFF. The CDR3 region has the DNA TGCGCCAGCAGCGTTCGTCTAGCGGGGGGGCTCTACAATGAGCAGTTCTTC.

The chain's CDR3 is CASSWTGGSTDTQYF. As DNA, the CDR3 is TGTGCCAGCAGCTGGACAGGGGGGAGCACAGATACGCAGTATTTT. V usage is TRBV7-6 and J usage is TRBJ2-3, with 10 bases identical to TRBD1. This CDR3 region has 15 residues. Germline CDR1 SGHVS, CDR2 FNYEAQ. J lost 0 bases, V lost 4 bases, and 1 base had no gene match.

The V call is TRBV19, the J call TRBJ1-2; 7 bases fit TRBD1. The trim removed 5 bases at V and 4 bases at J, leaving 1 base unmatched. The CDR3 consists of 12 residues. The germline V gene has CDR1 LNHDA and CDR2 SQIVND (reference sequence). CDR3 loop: CASSWDSYGYTF. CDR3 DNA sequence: TGTGCCAGTAGTTGGGACAGCTATGGCTACACCTTC.

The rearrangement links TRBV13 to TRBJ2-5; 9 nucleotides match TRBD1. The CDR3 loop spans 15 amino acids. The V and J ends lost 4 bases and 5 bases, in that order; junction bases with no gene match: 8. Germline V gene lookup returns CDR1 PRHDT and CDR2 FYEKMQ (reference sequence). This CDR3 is CASSSYGTGRETQYF. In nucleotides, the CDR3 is TGTGCCAGCAGCTCCTATGGGACAGGGCGCGAGACCCAGTACTTC.

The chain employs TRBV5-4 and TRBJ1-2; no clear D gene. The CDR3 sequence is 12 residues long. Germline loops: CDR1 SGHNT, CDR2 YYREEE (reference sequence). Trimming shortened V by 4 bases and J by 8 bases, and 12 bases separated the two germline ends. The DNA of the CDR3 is TGTGCCAGCAGCGGAAGACAAGAGGGCTACACCTTC. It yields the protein CASSGRQEGYTF.

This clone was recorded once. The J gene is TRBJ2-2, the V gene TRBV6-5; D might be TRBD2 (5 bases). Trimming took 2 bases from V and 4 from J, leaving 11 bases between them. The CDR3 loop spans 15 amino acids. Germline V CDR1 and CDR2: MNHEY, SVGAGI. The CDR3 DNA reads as TGTGCCAGCAGTTACATAGGGAGTACCACCGGGGAGCTGTTTTTT. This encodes CASSYIGSTTGELFF.

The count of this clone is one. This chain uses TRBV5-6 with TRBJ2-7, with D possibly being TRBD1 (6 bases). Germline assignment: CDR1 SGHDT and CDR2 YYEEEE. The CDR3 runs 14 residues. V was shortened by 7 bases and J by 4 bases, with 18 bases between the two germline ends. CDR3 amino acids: CASSDPGHSYEQYF. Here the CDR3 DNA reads TGTGCCAGCTCTGATCCGGGACATTCATACGAGCAGTACTTC.

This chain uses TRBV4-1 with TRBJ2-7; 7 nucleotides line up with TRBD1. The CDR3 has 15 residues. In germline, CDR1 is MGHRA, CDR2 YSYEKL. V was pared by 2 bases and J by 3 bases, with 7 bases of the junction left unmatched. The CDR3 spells CASSQTPGGSYEQYF. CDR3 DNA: TGCGCCAGCAGCCAAACGCCAGGGGGAAGCTACGAGCAGTACTTC.

The CDR3 sequence: CASSLGQNTEAFF. Here the CDR3 DNA reads TGTGCCAGTAGTCTTGGGCAGAACACTGAAGCTTTCTTT. This chain links TRBV19 with TRBJ1-1, with no clear D. CDR3 length: 13 amino acids. V was cut by 5 bases and J by 1 base, with 8 bases left in between. Germline V gene sequence: CDR1 LNHDA, CDR2 SQIVND (reference sequence).

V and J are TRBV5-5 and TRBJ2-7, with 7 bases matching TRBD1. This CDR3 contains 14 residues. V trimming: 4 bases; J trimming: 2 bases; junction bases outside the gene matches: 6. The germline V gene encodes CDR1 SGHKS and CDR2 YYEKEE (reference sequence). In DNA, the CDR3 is TGTGCCAGCAGCCCATCGGGACAGCCCTACGAGCAGTACTTC. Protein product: CASSPSGQPYEQYF.

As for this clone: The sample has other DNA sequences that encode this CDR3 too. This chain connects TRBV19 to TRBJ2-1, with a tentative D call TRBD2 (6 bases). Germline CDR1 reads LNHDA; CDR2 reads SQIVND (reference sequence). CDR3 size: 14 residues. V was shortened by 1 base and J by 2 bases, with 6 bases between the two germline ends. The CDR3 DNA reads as TGTGCCAGTAGTATAGGACTAGCCTACAATGAGCAGTTCTTC. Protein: CASSIGLAYNEQFF.

The CDR3 is CASSIFPSSGSDGEQFF. The CDR3 DNA reads TGTGCCAGTAGTATCTTCCCTTCTAGCGGGAGCGATGGCGAGCAGTTCTTC. V usage is TRBV19 and J usage is TRBJ2-1, with 10 positions matching TRBD2. CDR1 is LNHDA, CDR2 SQIVND, per germline (reference sequence). Trimming took 3 bases from V and 10 from J; bases not matched to a gene: 15. The CDR3 extends over 17 amino acids.

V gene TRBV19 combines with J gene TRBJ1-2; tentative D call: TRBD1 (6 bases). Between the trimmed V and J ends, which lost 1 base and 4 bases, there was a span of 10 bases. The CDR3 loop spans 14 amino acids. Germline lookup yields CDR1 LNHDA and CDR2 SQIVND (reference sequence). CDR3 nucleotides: TGTGCCAGTAGTATAGCTCAGGGGCTCTATGGCTACACCTTC. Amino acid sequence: CASSIAQGLYGYTF.